This paragraph reports one T cell receptor beta chain. The method was immunoSEQ multiplex PCR; TCRdb's version includes in-frame clones alone and lacks a portion of them. The table has 74,000 or so clones, 85% to 95% seen once. The entry originates in a study of T cell changes during pregnancy in multiple sclerosis. The CDR3 consists of 14 residues. V lost 4 bases, J lost 0 bases, and 5 bases lay in between. The germline V gene has CDR1 SGHRS and CDR2 YFSETQ. The gene calls are TRBV5-1 and TRBJ2-6, with a tentative D call TRBD2 (5 bases). The clonotype originates from a female donor with multiple sclerosis, enrolled in a pregnancy study. Source: CD4+ T cells from peripheral blood mononuclear cells, taken before pregnancy. The CDR3 loop is CASSGGSGANVLTF. CDR3 sequence (DNA): TGCGCCAGCAGCGGAGGCTCTGGGGCCAACGTCCTGACTTTC.